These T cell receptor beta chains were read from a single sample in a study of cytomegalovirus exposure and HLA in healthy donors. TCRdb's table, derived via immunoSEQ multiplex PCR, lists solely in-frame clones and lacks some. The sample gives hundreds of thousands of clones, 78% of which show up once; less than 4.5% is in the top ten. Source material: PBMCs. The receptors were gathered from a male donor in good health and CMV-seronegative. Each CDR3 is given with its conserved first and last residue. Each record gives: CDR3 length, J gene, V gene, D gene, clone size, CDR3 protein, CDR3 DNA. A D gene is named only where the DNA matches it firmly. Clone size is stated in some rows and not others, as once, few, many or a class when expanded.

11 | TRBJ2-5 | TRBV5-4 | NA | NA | CASSYQETQYF | TGTGCCAGCAGCTACCAGGAGACCCAGTACTTC
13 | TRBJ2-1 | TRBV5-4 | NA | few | CASSFNVGNEQFF | TGTGCCAGCAGCTTCAATGTCGGCAATGAGCAGTTCTTC
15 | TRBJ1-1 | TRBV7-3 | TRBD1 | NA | CASSLTRTGPAEAFF | TGTGCCAGCAGCTTAACCAGGACAGGCCCTGCCGAAGCTTTCTTT
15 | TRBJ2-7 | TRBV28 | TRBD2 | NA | CASSFGREGSYEQYF | TGTGCCAGCAGTTTCGGCCGGGAGGGCTCCTACGAGCAGTACTTC
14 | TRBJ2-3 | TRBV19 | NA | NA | CASSDRGSTDTQYF | TGTGCCAGTAGTGATAGGGGGAGCACAGATACGCAGTATTTT
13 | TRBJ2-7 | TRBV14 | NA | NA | CASSQVRAGEQYF | TGTGCCAGCAGCCAAGTCAGGGCTGGCGAGCAGTACTTC
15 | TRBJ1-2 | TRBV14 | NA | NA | CASSQMSGWTYGYTF | TGTGCCAGCAGCCAAATGTCAGGGTGGACCTATGGCTACACCTTC
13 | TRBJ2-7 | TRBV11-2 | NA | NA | CASSLGTTYEQYF | TGTGCCAGCAGCTTAGGCACAACCTACGAGCAGTACTTC
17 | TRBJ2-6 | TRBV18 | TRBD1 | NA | CASSPRTGVSGANVLTF | TGTGCCAGCTCACCTCGGACAGGAGTTTCTGGGGCCAACGTCCTGACTTTC
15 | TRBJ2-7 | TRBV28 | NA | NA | CASSYAQGSSYEQYF | TGTGCCAGCAGTTATGCTCAGGGGTCCTCCTACGAGCAGTACTTC
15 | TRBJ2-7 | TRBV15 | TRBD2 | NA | CATSRGGTPSYEQYF | TGTGCCACCAGCAGGGGAGGGACTCCTAGCTACGAGCAGTACTTC
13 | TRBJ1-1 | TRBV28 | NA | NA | CASSLQGGTEAFF | TGTGCCAGCAGTCTCCAAGGGGGCACTGAAGCTTTCTTT
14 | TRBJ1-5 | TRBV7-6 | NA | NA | CASSLGLPNQPQHF | TGTGCCAGCAGCTTAGGCCTACCTAATCAGCCCCAGCATTTT
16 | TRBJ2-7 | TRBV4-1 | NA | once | CASSVSGGTPTYEQYF | TGCGCCAGCAGCGTAAGTGGGGGGACCCCGACCTACGAGCAGTACTTC
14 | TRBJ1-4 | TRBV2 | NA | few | CASGQGDSHEKLFF | TGTGCCAGCGGGCAGGGCGACAGTCACGAAAAACTGTTTTTT
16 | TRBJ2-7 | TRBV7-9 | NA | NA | CASSPTGGVRVHEQYF | TGTGCCAGCAGCCCCACCGGAGGGGTAAGGGTCCACGAGCAGTACTTC
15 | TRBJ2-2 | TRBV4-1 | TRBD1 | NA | CASSLKATGNGELFF | TGCGCCAGCAGCCTGAAAGCGACAGGGAACGGGGAGCTGTTTTTT
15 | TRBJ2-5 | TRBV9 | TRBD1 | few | CASSVTGTGTAEQYF | TGTGCCAGCAGCGTCACAGGGACAGGTACGGCGGAGCAGTACTTC
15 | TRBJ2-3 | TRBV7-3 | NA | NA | CASSISGAPPDTQYF | TGTGCCAGCAGCATCAGCGGAGCCCCCCCAGATACGCAGTATTTT
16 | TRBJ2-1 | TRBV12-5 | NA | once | CASGLVLGGEKGEQFF | TGTGCTAGTGGTTTGGTACTGGGGGGAGAGAAAGGCGAGCAGTTCTTC
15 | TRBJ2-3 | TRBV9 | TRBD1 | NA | CASSVLGTVSDTQYF | TGTGCCAGCAGCGTATTGGGGACAGTATCAGATACGCAGTATTTT
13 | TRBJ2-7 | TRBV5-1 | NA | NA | CASSSHREYEQYF | TGCGCCAGCAGCTCTCACCGGGAGTACGAGCAGTACTTC